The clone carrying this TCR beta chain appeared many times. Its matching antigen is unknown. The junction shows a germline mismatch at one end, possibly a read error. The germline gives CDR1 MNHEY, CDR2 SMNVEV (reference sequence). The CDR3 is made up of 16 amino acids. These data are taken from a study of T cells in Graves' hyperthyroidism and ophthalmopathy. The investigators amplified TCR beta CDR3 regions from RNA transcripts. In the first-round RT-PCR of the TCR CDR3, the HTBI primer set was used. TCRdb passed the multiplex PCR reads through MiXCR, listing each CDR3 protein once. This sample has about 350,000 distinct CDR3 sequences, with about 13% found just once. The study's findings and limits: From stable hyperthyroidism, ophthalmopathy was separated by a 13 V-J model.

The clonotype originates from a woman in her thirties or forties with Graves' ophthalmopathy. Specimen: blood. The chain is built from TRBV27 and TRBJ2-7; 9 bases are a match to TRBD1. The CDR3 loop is CASSRIRDRDSHEQYF. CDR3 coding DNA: TGTGCCAGCAGTAGGATACGGGACAGGGACTCCCACGAGCAGTACTTC.